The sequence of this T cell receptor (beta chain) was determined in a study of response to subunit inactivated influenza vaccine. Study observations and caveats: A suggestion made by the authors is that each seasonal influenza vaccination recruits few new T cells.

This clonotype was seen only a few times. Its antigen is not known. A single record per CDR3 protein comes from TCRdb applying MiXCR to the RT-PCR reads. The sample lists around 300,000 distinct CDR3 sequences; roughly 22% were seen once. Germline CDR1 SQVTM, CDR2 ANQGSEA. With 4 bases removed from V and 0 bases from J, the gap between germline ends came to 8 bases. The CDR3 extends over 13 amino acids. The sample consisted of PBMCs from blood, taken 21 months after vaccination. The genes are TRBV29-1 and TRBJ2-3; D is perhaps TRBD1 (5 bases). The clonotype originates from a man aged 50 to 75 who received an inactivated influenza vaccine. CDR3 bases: TGCAGCGTTGGACAGATGAGCACAGATACGCAGTATTTT. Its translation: CSVGQMSTDTQYF.